The clone carrying this T cell receptor (beta chain) was detected once. The antigen remains undetermined. This sample was included in a study of T cell responses to AZD1222 COVID-19 vaccine. CDR3 size: 15 residues. V lost 0 bases and J lost 0, with 8 bases in between. Germline CDR1 reads LGHDT; CDR2 reads YNNKEL (reference sequence). Profiling relied on immunoSEQ multiplex PCR, and the TCRdb table lists in-frame clones only, not all of them. The table records more than 85,000 clones, roughly 90% of them present only once. Whole-study results and caveats: No day 14 peak samples; only post-peak repertoires were characterized. Spike-specific TCR breadth and depth went up after people got two AZD1222 doses.

The chain joins TRBV3-1 (or the pseudogene TRBV3-2) to TRBJ1-2; no firm D call. The source material was peripheral blood, sampled on day 0 of AZD1222 vaccination. The receptor was isolated from an adult in good health. The CDR3 bases are TGTGCCAGCAGCCAAGAGGAGTTCCCTAACTATGGCTACACCTTC. Translating gives CASSQEEFPNYGYTF.